These 14 T cell receptor beta chains came from one sample sequenced in a study of cytomegalovirus exposure and HLA in healthy donors. Primers included in the PCR were 60 Vbeta and 13 Jbeta primers. Profiled with immunoSEQ multiplex PCR; TCRdb holds only in-frame clones, not every one. The table has over 150,000 clones, around 79% seen once. Sample: PBMCs. Receptor source: a girl under 18 in good health and CMV-seropositive.

The chain carries TRBV7-9 and TRBJ2-1; D is possibly TRBD2 (5 bases). V dropped 5 bases and J dropped 1 base, with 9 bases sitting between them. Looked up from germline, CDR1 is SEHNR and CDR2 is FQNEAQ (reference sequence). The CDR3 is made up of 14 amino acids. The CDR3 sequence is CASSVSGSYNEQFF. The CDR3 DNA sequence: TGTGCCAGCAGCGTCTCGGGGTCCTACAATGAGCAGTTCTTC. The entire variable domain, with the rest obtained from reference TRBV7-9 and TRBJ2-1, is as follows: DTGVSQNPRHKITKRGQNVTFRCDPISEHNRLYWYRQTLGQGPEFLTYFQNEAQLEKSRLLSDRFSAERPKGSFSTLEIQRTEQGDSAMYLCASSVSGSYNEQFFGPGTRLTVL.

The V gene is TRBV7-9, the J gene TRBJ2-7; maybe TRBD1 (5 bases). Trimming left V 2 bases short and J 3 bases short, with 11 bases between. The CDR3 consists of 14 residues. CDR1 and CDR2 from the germline V gene are SEHNR and FQNEAQ (reference sequence). The CDR3 DNA reads as TGTGCCAGCAGCTTAAGGGGCCCAGACTACGAGCAGTACTTC. The encoded protein is CASSLRGPDYEQYF. Using reference TRBV7-9 and TRBJ2-7 for the parts outside the CDR3, the full variable domain is DTGVSQNPRHKITKRGQNVTFRCDPISEHNRLYWYRQTLGQGPEFLTYFQNEAQLEKSRLLSDRFSAERPKGSFSTLEIQRTEQGDSAMYLCASSLRGPDYEQYFGPGTRLTVT.

This clone appeared a few times. The rearrangement joins TRBV4-3 to TRBJ2-3, with a tentative D call TRBD1 (5 bases). Germline V lookup: CDR1 LGHNA, CDR2 YSLEER. The V gene lost 4 bases and the J gene lost 4 bases, with 18 bases spanning the gap. The CDR3 has 16 residues. CDR3 residues: CASSPERRQGADTQYF. The CDR3 coding sequence is TGCGCCAGCAGCCCTGAACGTAGGCAGGGTGCAGATACGCAGTATTTT.

J is TRBJ2-7 and V is TRBV11-3; D might be TRBD2 (6 bases). Germline V gives CDR1 SGHNT, CDR2 YENEEA. The CDR3 consists of 16 residues. V dropped 1 base and J dropped 7 bases, with 20 bases sitting between them. CDR3 region: CASSLVPGALGGEQYF. In DNA, the CDR3 is TGTGCCAGCAGCTTAGTCCCCGGAGCCCTCGGGGGTGAGCAGTACTTC.

This CDR3 is CASSFLGTRQETQYF. DNA of the CDR3: TGTGCCAGCAGTTTCCTCGGGACAAGACAAGAGACCCAGTACTTC. The gene calls are TRBV6-5 and TRBJ2-5; weak D call: TRBD1 (6 bases). The CDR3 covers 15 residues. The germline CDR1 and CDR2 sequences are MNHEY and SVGAGI. The V end was cut by 4 bases, the J end by 2 bases, with 14 bases between.

The CDR3: CASRWPVGLGGHTGELFF. Here the CDR3 DNA reads TGTGCCAGCAGATGGCCGGTCGGCCTAGGGGGCCACACCGGGGAGCTGTTTTTT. The chain couples TRBV27 to TRBJ2-2, with 7 bases aligning to TRBD1. This CDR3 comprises 18 residues. Trimming took 6 bases from V and 3 from J; bases not matched to a gene: 16. The germline gives CDR1 MNHEY, CDR2 SMNVEV (reference sequence).

The chain employs TRBV19 and TRBJ1-6, with TRBD1 matching 7 bases. This CDR3 spans 16 amino acids. The V segment lost 5 bases and the J segment 6 bases; nucleotides outside the gene matches: 10. Germline V gene lookup returns CDR1 LNHDA and CDR2 SQIVND (reference sequence). CDR3 in DNA: TGTGCCAGTAGTCAGCTTCCGGGACAGAGTAATTCACCCCTCCACTTT. Residues: CASSQLPGQSNSPLHF.

This sequence joins TRBV7-2 and TRBJ2-2; 7 nucleotides align to TRBD1. The germline V gene has CDR1 SGHTA and CDR2 FQGNSA. This CDR3 region has 16 residues. Trimming cost V 1 base and J 7 bases; bases outside gene matches: 9. DNA for the CDR3: TGTGCCAGCAGCTTAGAACAGGGGTACTTTGGCGGGGAGCTGTTTTTT. Encoded protein: CASSLEQGYFGGELFF. The entire variable domain, with the rest obtained from reference TRBV7-2 and TRBJ2-2, is as follows: GAGVSQSPSNKVTEKGKDVELRCDPISGHTALYWYRQSLGQGLEFLIYFQGNSAPDKSGLPSDRFSAERTGGSVSTLTIQRTQQEDSAVYLCASSLEQGYFGGELFFGEGSRLTVL.

This rearrangement joins TRBV19 to TRBJ1-4; 8 bases are shared with TRBD1. This CDR3 contains 15 residues. V trimming: 0 bases; J trimming: 5 bases; junction bases outside the gene matches: 2. The germline CDR1 and CDR2 sequences are LNHDA and SQIVND (reference sequence). CDR3 bases: TGTGCCAGTAGTATAGATCAGGGGGCGAATGAAAAACTGTTTTTT. Its translation is CASSIDQGANEKLFF.

The chain couples TRBV2 to TRBJ2-7, with 8 positions matching TRBD1. V was pared by 6 bases and J by 2 bases, with 6 bases of the junction left unmatched. This CDR3 comprises 14 residues. Germline V CDR1 and CDR2: SNHLY, FYNNEI. DNA for the CDR3: TGTGCCAGCAGGGCGGACAGGGCGGCCTACGAGCAGTACTTC. This encodes CASRADRAAYEQYF.

The chain couples TRBV5-5 to TRBJ1-4; the D gene is possibly TRBD1 (5 bases). Trimming removed 2 bases from V and 8 bases from J, with 13 bases in between. The CDR3 sequence is 14 residues long. The germline V gene encodes CDR1 SGHKS and CDR2 YYEKEE (reference sequence). The CDR3 loop reads CASSLGVLGEKLFF. In DNA, the CDR3 is TGTGCCAGCAGCTTAGGGGTCCTAGGGGAAAAACTGTTTTTT.

The rearrangement joins TRBV6-5 to TRBJ2-5; D is unclear. The CDR3 has 14 amino acids. V was trimmed by 0 bases and J by 5 bases, leaving 10 bases between them. CDR1 MNHEY and CDR2 SVGAGI come from the germline V gene. CDR3 sequence: CASSYSPVRETQYF. The CDR3 DNA follows: TGTGCCAGCAGTTACTCGCCGGTGCGGGAGACCCAGTACTTC.

The rearrangement uses TRBV7-9 and TRBJ1-5; 10 bases are shared with TRBD1. V lost 5 bases, J lost 3 bases, and 7 bases stayed unmatched. Germline V gene lookup returns CDR1 SEHNR and CDR2 FQNEAQ (reference sequence). The CDR3 consists of 16 residues. The CDR3 DNA follows: TGTGCCAGCAGCGGACCCGGGACAGGGGCCAATCAGCCCCAGCATTTT. It yields the protein CASSGPGTGANQPQHF.

CDR3: CASSLWAGENQPQHF. The CDR3 coding sequence is TGCGCCAGCAGCCTCTGGGCGGGGGAGAATCAGCCCCAGCATTTT. V is TRBV4-3 and J is TRBJ1-5; tentatively, D is TRBD1 (5 bases). Deletions cut 4 bases from V and 4 bases from J, with 14 bases between. The CDR3 is 15 amino acids. CDR1 and CDR2 (germline): LGHNA, YSLEER.